This T cell receptor (beta chain) was sequenced in a study of blood T cells in healthy people across ages. Study-level findings and limits: It was the long-lived donors that had more naive CD4+ cells and higher diversity than aged donors.

This clonotype was seen a handful of times. No antigen is known for it. A sample-barcoded 5' primer and a J-beta primer mix were used in a second PCR of about 7 to 12 cycles. Via MiXCR, TCRdb re-called the 5' RACE reads, giving one row per CDR3 protein. The sample lists approximately 1,000,000 distinct CDR3 sequences, roughly two fifths occurring once. This TCR was recovered from a man aged 18-30 years in good health. The material sequenced was blood.

CDR3 region: CASSLAFRGDTEAFF. The CDR3 DNA follows: TGTGCCAGCAGCTTAGCGTTCAGGGGTGACACTGAAGCTTTCTTT. The chain carries TRBV7-2 and TRBJ1-1, with D possibly TRBD1 on 6 matching bases. The CDR3 runs 15 residues. The germline CDR1 and CDR2 sequences are SGHTA and FQGNSA. V lost 0 bases and J 3 bases, leaving 11 bases between the germline ends. The entire variable domain, with the rest obtained from reference TRBV7-2 and TRBJ1-1, is as follows: GAGVSQSPSNKVTEKGKDVELRCDPISGHTALYWYRQSLGQGLEFLIYFQGNSAPDKSGLPSDRFSAERTGGSVSTLTIQRTQQEDSAVYLCASSLAFRGDTEAFFGQGTRLTVV.